This TCR beta chain was identified in a study of long-term antiretroviral therapy in people with HIV. Overall study results and limits: Control repertoires displayed wider CDR3 length ranges than the HIV repertoires.

They ran version v3.0 of the immunoSEQ assay at survey level. Libraries were prepared by immunoSEQ multiplex PCR; TCRdb keeps only in-frame clonotypes and omits some of them. The sample carries about 39,000 clones, around 85% recorded once. Comment on this clone: What it binds is not known.

V lost 0 bases, J lost 6 bases, and 7 bases lay in between. The CDR3 totals 12 residues. The germline V gene encodes CDR1 SGHRS and CDR2 YFSETQ. The chain uses TRBV5-1 and TRBJ2-7; possible D gene TRBD2, 5 bases. Source: unsorted PBMCs, taken 3.1 years after starting antiretroviral therapy. The receptor's source is a woman aged 45 to 65 with HIV. The CDR3 DNA sequence: TGCGCCAGCAGCTTGGGAGGGTTCGAGCAGTACTTC. Translation gives CASSLGGFEQYF. Variable domain in full (rest from reference TRBV5-1 and TRBJ2-7): KAGVTQTPRYLIKTRGQQVTLSCSPISGHRSVSWYQQTPGQGLQFLFEYFSETQRNKGNFPGRFSGRQFSNSRSEMNVSTLELGDSALYLCASSLGGFEQYFGPGTRLTVT.